This T cell receptor (beta chain) appears in the sequencing data of a study of shared clonotypes between healthy human individuals. Overall study: CD4 naive and CD4 memory each took three plates per donor, while CD8 naive took two and CD8 memory one.

Splitting of CD4+ cells produced CD45RA+ naive and CD45RA-negative memory subsets. Assay: immunoSEQ multiplex PCR; the TCRdb copy retains only in-frame clones and omits some. The sample holds about 2 million clones; 95% are singletons and the top ten take 0.13%. Study-wide findings and caveats: Generation probability values for non-shared clonotypes were lower than those for clonotypes shared by all four donors.

Germline values: CDR1 MNHNY, CDR2 SVGAGI (reference sequence). The CDR3 is made up of 15 amino acids. V was shortened by 4 bases and J by 4 bases, with 17 bases between the two germline ends. This clone was detected once. Its antigen is undetermined. V and J are TRBV6-6 and TRBJ2-7; tentatively, D is TRBD1 (6 bases). Sequenced: naive CD4+ T cells sorted from blood. This sample's subset: CD45RA+ positively selected. This receptor was obtained from a man aged 18-30 years in good health. As DNA, the CDR3 is TGTGCCAGCAGTTCCTCGGGACATGGAGTATACGAGCAGTACTTC. As protein: CASSSSGHGVYEQYF.